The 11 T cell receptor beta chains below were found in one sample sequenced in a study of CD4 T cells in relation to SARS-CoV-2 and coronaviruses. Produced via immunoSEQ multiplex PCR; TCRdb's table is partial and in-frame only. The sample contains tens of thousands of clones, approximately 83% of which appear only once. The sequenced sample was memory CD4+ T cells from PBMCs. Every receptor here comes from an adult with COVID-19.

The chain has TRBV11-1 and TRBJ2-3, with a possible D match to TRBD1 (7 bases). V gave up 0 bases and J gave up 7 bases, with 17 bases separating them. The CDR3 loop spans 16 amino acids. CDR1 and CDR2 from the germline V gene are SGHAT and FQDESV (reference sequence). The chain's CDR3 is CASSLAVTGEDHTQYF. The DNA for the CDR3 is TGTGCCAGCAGCTTAGCTGTCACAGGGGAGGACCATACGCAGTATTTT.

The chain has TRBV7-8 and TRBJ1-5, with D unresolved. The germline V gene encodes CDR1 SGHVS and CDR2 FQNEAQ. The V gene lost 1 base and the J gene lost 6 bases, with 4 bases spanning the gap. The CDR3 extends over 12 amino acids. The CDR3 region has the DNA TGTGCCAGCAGCTTAGTGTCTCAGCCCCAGCATTTT. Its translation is CASSLVSQPQHF.

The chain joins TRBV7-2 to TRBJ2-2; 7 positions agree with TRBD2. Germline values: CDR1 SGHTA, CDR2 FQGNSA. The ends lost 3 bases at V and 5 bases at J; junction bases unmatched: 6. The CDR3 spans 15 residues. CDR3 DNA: TGTGCCAGCAGCTTGGTCAGCGGGAATACCGGGGAGCTGTTTTTT. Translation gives CASSLVSGNTGELFF.

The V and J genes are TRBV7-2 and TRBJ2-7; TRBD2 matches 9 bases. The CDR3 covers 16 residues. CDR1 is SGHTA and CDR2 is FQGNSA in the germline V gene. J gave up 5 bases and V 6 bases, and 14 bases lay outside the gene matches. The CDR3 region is CASSIPYSGSPNEQYF. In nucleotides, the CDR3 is TGTGCCAGCAGTATCCCCTATAGCGGGAGTCCCAACGAGCAGTACTTC.

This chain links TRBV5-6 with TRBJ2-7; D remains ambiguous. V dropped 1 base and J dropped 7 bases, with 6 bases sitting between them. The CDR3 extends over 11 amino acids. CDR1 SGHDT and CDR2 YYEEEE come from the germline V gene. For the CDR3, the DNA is TGTGCCAGCAGCTTGTATGGTGAGCAGTACTTC. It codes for CASSLYGEQYF.

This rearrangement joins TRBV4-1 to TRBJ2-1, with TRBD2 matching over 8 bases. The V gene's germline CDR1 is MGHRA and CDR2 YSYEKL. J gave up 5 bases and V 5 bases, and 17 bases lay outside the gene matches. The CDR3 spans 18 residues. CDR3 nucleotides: TGCGCCAGCAGCTCTTCGACGAAATTAGCGGGGAGAGACAATGAGCAGTTCTTC. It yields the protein CASSSSTKLAGRDNEQFF.

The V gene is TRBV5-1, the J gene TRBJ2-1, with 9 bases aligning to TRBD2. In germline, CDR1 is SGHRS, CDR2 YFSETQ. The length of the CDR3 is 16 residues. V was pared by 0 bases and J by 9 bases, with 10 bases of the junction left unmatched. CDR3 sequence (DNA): TGCGCCAGCAGCTTGGGAAATAGCGGGAGTCCGGGTGAGCAGTTCTTC. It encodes CASSLGNSGSPGEQFF. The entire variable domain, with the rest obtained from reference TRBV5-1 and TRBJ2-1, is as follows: KAGVTQTPRYLIKTRGQQVTLSCSPISGHRSVSWYQQTPGQGLQFLFEYFSETQRNKGNFPGRFSGRQFSNSRSEMNVSTLELGDSALYLCASSLGNSGSPGEQFFGPGTRLTVL.

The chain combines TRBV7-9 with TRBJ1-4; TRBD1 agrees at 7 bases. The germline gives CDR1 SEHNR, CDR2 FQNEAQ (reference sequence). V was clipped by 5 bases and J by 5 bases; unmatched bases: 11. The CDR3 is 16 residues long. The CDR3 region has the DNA TGTGCCAGCAGCCTGGGATCCGGGACAGTCAATGAAAAACTGTTTTTT. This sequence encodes CASSLGSGTVNEKLFF.

The CDR3 DNA reads TGTGCCATCAGTGGCCGGGACAGCACTGAAGCTTTCTTT. This gives the protein CAISGRDSTEAFF. The chain couples TRBV10-3 to TRBJ1-1; 7 nucleotides match TRBD1. Germline values: CDR1 ENHRY, CDR2 SYGVKD. V shed 4 bases and J 4 bases; nucleotides not matched to a gene: 3. The CDR3 has 13 amino acids.

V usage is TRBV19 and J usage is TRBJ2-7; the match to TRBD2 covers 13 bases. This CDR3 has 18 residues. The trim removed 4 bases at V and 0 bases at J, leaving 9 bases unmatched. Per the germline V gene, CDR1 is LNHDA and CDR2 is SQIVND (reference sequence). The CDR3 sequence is CASSTPGLAGRRSYEQYF. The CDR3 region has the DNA TGTGCCAGTAGTACACCGGGACTAGCGGGAAGACGCTCCTACGAGCAGTACTTC. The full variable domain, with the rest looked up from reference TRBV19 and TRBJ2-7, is DGGITQSPKYLFRKEGQNVTLSCEQNLNHDAMYWYRQDPGQGLRLIYYSQIVNDFQKGDIAEGYSVSREKKESFPLTVTSAQKNPTAFYLCASSTPGLAGRRSYEQYFGPGTRLTVT.

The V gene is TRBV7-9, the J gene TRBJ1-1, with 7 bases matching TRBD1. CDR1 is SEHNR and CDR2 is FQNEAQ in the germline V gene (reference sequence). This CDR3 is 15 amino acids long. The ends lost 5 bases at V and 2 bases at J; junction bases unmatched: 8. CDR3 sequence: CASSPQGGGNTEAFF. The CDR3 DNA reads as TGTGCCAGCAGCCCTCAGGGGGGCGGAAACACTGAAGCTTTCTTT.